This T cell receptor (beta chain) is from a study of blood T cell repertoires in COVID-19. Losses at the gene ends were 4 bases for V and 0 bases for J; bases not matched to a gene: 7. The CDR3 is made up of 19 amino acids. Germline-derived CDR1 and CDR2 are MRHNA and SNTAGT. Per the original data handling: Using reference gene primer amplification, nucleated cell counts were estimated. Repertoires were generated with immunoSEQ multiplex PCR, while TCRdb's copy carries only in-frame clones and drops some. V, J and clone size are taken as reported in that table, and D and trimming were inferred from the DNA itself. The sample lists around 250,000 clones, around four fifths seen once, with roughly 8.7% in the top ten.

This receptor was taken from a man aged 40-49 years with active or convalescent COVID-19. The chain recombines TRBV6-4 with TRBJ2-2, with TRBD2 matching over 14 bases. Input material: peripheral blood. The CDR3 loop reads CASSASRTSGGPNTGELFF. The CDR3 DNA is TGTGCCAGCAGTGCCTCGCGGACTAGCGGGGGGCCGAACACCGGGGAGCTGTTTTTT.